The clone carrying this T cell receptor (beta chain) was detected a few times. These data belong to a study of early T cells in non-severe SARS-CoV-2 infection. As for the study in general: Bulk RNA taken from unsorted whole blood was sequenced, leaving chains unpaired.

Unique molecular identifiers (one per individual cDNA molecule) were attached. Each CDR3 protein gets one entry after TCRdb re-called the 5' RACE reads with MiXCR. The top ten hold about 6.5% of the sample, which has about 29,000 distinct CDR3 sequences, 4.5% seen once. V trimming: 1 base; J trimming: 4 bases; junction bases outside the gene matches: 12. Germline CDR1 and CDR2: SGHRS and YFSETQ. CDR3 size: 17 residues. The gene calls are TRBV5-1 and TRBJ2-3; TRBD2 matches at 7 bases. Sequencing input: whole blood. This TCR was sampled from an adult who was a healthcare worker with PCR-confirmed SARS-CoV-2 infection or an uninfected control (not recorded which). For the CDR3, the DNA is TGCGCCAGCAGCTTGACTTCCGGGAGGAACGGGGCAGATACGCAGTATTTT. This codes for CASSLTSGRNGADTQYF.